Below, 31 T cell receptor beta chains from the same sample are listed, as sequenced in a study of Tregs in tolerant kidney transplant recipients. Assay used: immunoSEQ multiplex PCR; TCRdb lists only in-frame clones, some missing. The table has roughly 66,000 clones, 80% to 95% seen once. Sequences were derived from CD8+ T cells from blood, sampled before the transplant. The source of these receptors is a human donor who received a combined kidney and bone marrow transplant.

The V gene is TRBV27, the J gene TRBJ2-5, with 10 bases fitting TRBD2. The J call could be wrong; TRBJ2-7 is a better fit for the DNA end. The CDR3 loop spans 15 amino acids. The germline CDR1 and CDR2 sequences are MNHEY and SMNVEV (reference sequence). This CDR3 is CASSFLLAGVSEQYF. The CDR3 DNA sequence: TGTGCCAGCAGTTTCCTTCTAGCGGGGGTATCCGAGCAGTACTTC.

This chain joins TRBV19 and TRBJ2-7; 7 bases match TRBD1. CDR1 is LNHDA, CDR2 SQIVND, per germline (reference sequence). The CDR3 covers 15 residues. The V and J ends lost 3 bases and 4 bases, in that order; junction bases with no gene match: 9. The CDR3 sequence is CASSMSPGTVYEQYF. The CDR3 coding sequence is TGTGCCAGTAGTATGTCGCCCGGGACAGTTTACGAGCAGTACTTC.

The rearrangement joins TRBV19 to TRBJ1-2; tentative D call: TRBD1 (6 bases). Trimming took off 5 bases at V and 6 bases at J, with 19 bases between the two ends. The CDR3 has 15 amino acids. Germline lookup yields CDR1 LNHDA and CDR2 SQIVND (reference sequence). This CDR3 is CASSRDLRGRDGYTF. CDR3 bases: TGTGCCAGTAGTCGTGACCTCAGGGGCAGAGATGGCTACACCTTC.

V usage is TRBV25-1 and J usage is TRBJ2-7; D perhaps matches TRBD1 (6 bases). Germline V gives CDR1 MGHDK, CDR2 SYGVNS. V shed 5 bases and J shed 3 bases, with 14 bases lying between them. The CDR3 spans 14 residues. The CDR3, as DNA: TGTGCCAGCAGTCCGCCAGGGGCGGACTACGAGCAGTACTTC. Translated: CASSPPGADYEQYF.

CDR3 sequence reads: CASSLAEASEQYF. The CDR3 DNA reads TGCGCCAGCAGCTTGGCCGAGGCATCCGAGCAGTACTTC. The rearrangement links TRBV5-1 to TRBJ2-7; D gene uncertain. The CDR3 extends over 13 amino acids. The V end lost 0 bases, the J end lost 6 bases, and 10 bases lay between the germline ends. Germline V gives CDR1 SGHRS, CDR2 YFSETQ.

The rearrangement joins TRBV27 to TRBJ2-7; D unresolved. Between the trimmed V and J ends, which lost 0 bases and 9 bases, there was a span of 9 bases. CDR1 MNHEY and CDR2 SMNVEV come from the germline V gene (reference sequence). The CDR3 runs 12 residues. CDR3 sequence: CASSLSLRGQYF. The CDR3 nucleotides are TGTGCCAGCAGTTTATCTCTAAGAGGGCAGTACTTC.

About this clone: The same CDR3 is also encoded by other DNA sequences in this sample. In DNA form, the CDR3 reads TGTGCCAGTAGTATGGGACAAGTGAACACTGAAGCTTTCTTT. It specifies CASSMGQVNTEAFF. The chain uses TRBV19 and TRBJ1-1; possible D gene TRBD1, 6 bases. The CDR3 has 14 amino acids. With 3 bases removed from V and 0 bases from J, the gap between germline ends came to 8 bases. Germline CDR1 LNHDA, CDR2 SQIVND (reference sequence).

J is TRBJ2-1 and V is TRBV27; 9 bases line up with TRBD2. Trimming took 10 bases from V and 5 from J; bases not matched to a gene: 12. This CDR3 region has 15 residues. CDR1 is MNHEY and CDR2 is SMNVEV in the germline V gene (reference sequence). CDR3 DNA sequence: TGTGCCATCGGGGGGGCGGGAGGGCCTGACAATGAGCAGTTCTTC. This gives the protein CAIGGAGGPDNEQFF.

The chain is built from TRBV5-1 and TRBJ1-1, with D perhaps TRBD1 (6 bases). Per the germline V gene, CDR1 is SGHRS and CDR2 is YFSETQ. The V and J ends lost 1 base and 0 bases respectively, with 7 bases between them. This CDR3 comprises 14 residues. The chain's CDR3 is CASSLRGMNTEAFF. In DNA form, the CDR3 reads TGCGCCAGCAGCTTGAGGGGGATGAACACTGAAGCTTTCTTT.

The chain is built from TRBV15 and TRBJ1-5; 8 nucleotides align to TRBD1. J was trimmed by 3 bases and V by 0 bases; bases with no gene match: 1. This CDR3 contains 15 residues. Germline V lookup: CDR1 LNHNV, CDR2 YYDKDF (reference sequence). The CDR3 spells CATSRDRGPNQPQHF. CDR3 DNA sequence: TGTGCCACCAGCAGAGACAGGGGGCCCAATCAGCCCCAGCATTTT.

This chain connects TRBV4-3 to TRBJ2-1, with 11 bases aligning to TRBD2. The CDR3 is 16 residues long. Germline CDR1 LGHNA, CDR2 YSLEER. J was trimmed by 8 bases and V by 0 bases; bases with no gene match: 6. DNA for the CDR3: TGCGCCAGCAGCCAAGATTCGGGACTAGCGGTGCATGAGCAGTTCTTC. As protein: CASSQDSGLAVHEQFF.

This rearrangement joins TRBV9 to TRBJ1-6, with no clear D. V lost 0 bases and J lost 10, with 14 bases in between. The germline V gene encodes CDR1 SGDLS and CDR2 YYNGEE. The CDR3 is 15 amino acids. CDR3 protein: CASSVEGGSVSPLHF. The DNA for the CDR3 is TGTGCCAGCAGCGTAGAGGGAGGGAGCGTATCACCCCTCCACTTT. The full variable domain, completed using reference TRBV9 and TRBJ1-6, is DSGVTQTPKHLITATGQRVTLRCSPRSGDLSVYWYQQSLDQGLQFLIQYYNGEERAKGNILERFSAQQFPDLHSELNLSSLELGDSALYFCASSVEGGSVSPLHFGNGTRLTVT.

This rearrangement joins TRBV5-8 to TRBJ2-7, with TRBD1 identical over 7 bases. Germline CDR1 SGHTS, CDR2 YDEGEE. With V trimmed by 4 bases and J by 3 bases, 7 bases remained unmatched. The CDR3 is 14 residues long. The CDR3 DNA reads TGTGCCAGCAGCAAAGAGGGACAGCACTACGAGCAGTACTTC. Amino acid sequence: CASSKEGQHYEQYF.

The chain couples TRBV27 to TRBJ2-7; 8 nucleotides match TRBD2. This CDR3 comprises 14 residues. Germline loops: CDR1 MNHEY, CDR2 SMNVEV (reference sequence). Trimming removed 8 bases from V and 3 bases from J; junction bases left unmatched: 9. CDR3 DNA sequence: TGTGCCAGCTCCGTATGGAGCGGGAGCTACGAGCAGTACTTC. Translated: CASSVWSGSYEQYF.

The J gene is TRBJ2-1, the V gene TRBV7-9, with 9 positions matching TRBD2. The CDR3 runs to 18 residues. Germline lookup yields CDR1 SEHNR and CDR2 FQNEAQ (reference sequence). V lost 0 bases and J lost 3; bases outside the gene matches: 9. CDR3 sequence reads: CASSLALKAGGFYNEQFF. The CDR3 DNA reads as TGTGCCAGCAGCTTAGCCCTCAAAGCGGGAGGTTTCTACAATGAGCAGTTCTTC.

The chain joins TRBV19 to TRBJ1-5, with a tentative D call TRBD1 (5 bases). This CDR3 comprises 15 residues. Germline V gives CDR1 LNHDA, CDR2 SQIVND (reference sequence). V lost 10 bases, J lost 4 bases, and 20 bases lay in between. The CDR3 DNA is TGTGCCACAACCGGGGGTTTTGGAGGGAATCAGCCCCAGCATTTT. Amino acids: CATTGGFGGNQPQHF.

The J gene is TRBJ1-5, the V gene TRBV5-1, with TRBD1 identical over 12 bases. With V trimmed by 4 bases and J by 6 bases, 5 bases remained unmatched. In germline, CDR1 is SGHRS, CDR2 YFSETQ. The CDR3 loop spans 15 amino acids. The CDR3 nucleotides read TGCGCCAGCAGCAAAGGGACAGGGGGCTCTCAGCCCCAGCATTTT. This sequence encodes CASSKGTGGSQPQHF.

The V gene is TRBV6-1, the J gene TRBJ2-7; D is undetermined. This CDR3 spans 15 amino acids. Germline V CDR1 and CDR2: MNHNS, SASEGT. Deletions cut 7 bases from V and 0 bases from J, with 16 bases between. The CDR3 DNA follows: TGTGCCAGCACCGAAGTTAACAGTTACTCCTACGAGCAGTACTTC. As protein: CASTEVNSYSYEQYF.

The chain couples TRBV6-1 to TRBJ2-1; D is possibly TRBD1 (6 bases). Germline CDR1 MNHNS, CDR2 SASEGT. V was pared by 4 bases and J by 8 bases, with 18 bases between. CDR3 length: 15 amino acids. In nucleotides, the CDR3 is TGTGCCAGCAGTGGGGGGACAACACACAACGATGAGCAGTTCTTC. Its translation: CASSGGTTHNDEQFF.

V usage is TRBV18 and J usage is TRBJ2-7, with D unresolved. CDR1 and CDR2 (germline): KGHSH, LQKENI. Trimming shortened V by 3 bases and J by 0 bases, and 9 bases separated the two germline ends. This CDR3 contains 14 residues. CDR3 sequence (DNA): TGTGCCAGCTCACCGTCCCCAGGCTCCTACGAGCAGTACTTC. Protein: CASSPSPGSYEQYF.

The chain is built from TRBV4-2 and TRBJ2-5, with 7 bases matching TRBD1. Trimming at V came to 6 bases and at J to 2 bases, leaving 6 bases not matched to a gene. CDR3 length: 14 amino acids. Germline loops: CDR1 LGHNA, CDR2 YNFKEQ. Here the CDR3 reads CASRSPGQQETQYF. CDR3 DNA sequence: TGTGCCAGCAGATCGCCGGGACAGCAAGAGACCCAGTACTTC.

CDR3 residues: CAISEARGRRTEAFF. The DNA for the CDR3 is TGTGCCATCAGTGAGGCTAGGGGGCGACGAACTGAAGCTTTCTTT. V usage is TRBV10-3 and J usage is TRBJ1-1; 7 bases line up with TRBD1. Germline loops: CDR1 ENHRY, CDR2 SYGVKD. The CDR3 loop spans 15 amino acids. V trimming: 2 bases; J trimming: 5 bases; junction bases outside the gene matches: 8.

This clone is a singleton in its sample. The chain joins TRBV4-3 to TRBJ1-1, with TRBD1 as a possible D gene (5 bases). CDR3 length: 15 residues. With 2 bases removed from V and 5 bases from J, the gap between germline ends came to 15 bases. CDR1 and CDR2 from the germline V gene are LGHNA and YSLEER. DNA of the CDR3: TGCGCCAGCAGCCAATCTTACAGGTTAGGAACTGAAGCTTTCTTT. The encoded protein is CASSQSYRLGTEAFF.

J is TRBJ1-1 and V is TRBV18; 7 nucleotides match TRBD1. Germline V lookup: CDR1 KGHSH, CDR2 LQKENI. The CDR3 length is 16 residues. J was trimmed by 0 bases and V by 5 bases; bases with no gene match: 9. The CDR3 is CASSTSRGQVNTEAFF. CDR3 DNA: TGTGCCAGCTCAACATCTAGGGGGCAGGTGAACACTGAAGCTTTCTTT.

The chain joins TRBV13 to TRBJ2-7; 9 nucleotides agree with TRBD2. The CDR3 spans 15 residues. Trimming took 5 bases from V and 4 from J; bases not matched to a gene: 9. Per germline, CDR1 PRHDT and CDR2 FYEKMQ (reference sequence). The CDR3: CASSKGGLAGYEQYF. CDR3 nucleotides: TGTGCCAGCAGCAAGGGAGGTCTAGCGGGGTACGAGCAGTACTTC.

V usage is TRBV4-3 and J usage is TRBJ2-7, with D maybe TRBD1 (6 bases). This CDR3 region has 14 residues. Trimming cost V 2 bases and J 7 bases, with 15 bases left between them. Germline V gene lookup returns CDR1 LGHNA and CDR2 YSLEER. The CDR3 spells CASSQMSRGWEQYF. For the CDR3, the DNA is TGCGCCAGCAGCCAAATGTCCAGGGGATGGGAGCAGTACTTC.

This clone came up once. The V gene is TRBV28, the J gene TRBJ1-2; maybe TRBD1 (5 bases). Trimming cost V 6 bases and J 4 bases, with 15 bases left between them. Germline lookup yields CDR1 MDHEN and CDR2 SYDVKM. This CDR3 has 14 amino acids. CDR3 DNA: TGTGCCAGCAGAACCGGGACTGTAAGCTATGGCTACACCTTC. This sequence encodes CASRTGTVSYGYTF.

The rearrangement joins TRBV30 to TRBJ1-2, with 8 positions matching TRBD1. The CDR3 runs 14 residues. Germline V CDR1 and CDR2: GTSNPN, SVGIG (reference sequence). Trimming took 3 bases from V and 6 from J; bases not matched to a gene: 9. DNA for the CDR3: TGTGCCTGGAGCGGACAGGGTTGGGGAAATGGCTACACCTTC. Its translation is CAWSGQGWGNGYTF.

The chain has TRBV11-2 and TRBJ2-5; the D gene is possibly TRBD2 (6 bases). Trimming left V 1 base short and J 5 bases short, with 14 bases between. The CDR3 length is 15 residues. Germline CDR1 SGHAT, CDR2 FQNNGV. DNA of the CDR3: TGTGCCAGCAGCTTAGTTTACGAGGAGGGGGAGACCCAGTACTTC. Translation gives CASSLVYEEGETQYF. Looking up the rest from reference TRBV11-2 and TRBJ2-5 gives the full variable domain: EAGVAQSPRYKIIEKRQSVAFWCNPISGHATLYWYQQILGQGPKLLIQFQNNGVVDDSQLPKDRFSAERLKGVDSTLKIQPAKLEDSAVYLCASSLVYEEGETQYFGPGTRLLVL.

The chain employs TRBV19 and TRBJ1-4; the D gene is possibly TRBD1 (6 bases). V was cut by 3 bases and J by 0 bases, with 11 bases left in between. In germline, CDR1 is LNHDA, CDR2 SQIVND (reference sequence). CDR3 length: 16 amino acids. CDR3 DNA sequence: TGTGCCAGTAGTATCGGACAGCTTGCAACTAATGAAAAACTGTTTTTT. It is translated as CASSIGQLATNEKLFF.

J is TRBJ1-4 and V is TRBV28; no firm D call. The length of the CDR3 is 14 residues. In germline, CDR1 is MDHEN, CDR2 SYDVKM. Trimming removed 9 bases from V and 4 bases from J, with 15 bases in between. CDR3 bases: TGTGCCAGTAACGAGGGTCGGAGTAATGAAAAACTGTTTTTT. This translates into CASNEGRSNEKLFF.